This T cell receptor (beta chain) was found in a study of T cells in Graves' hyperthyroidism and ophthalmopathy. About the research overall: Peripheral blood sampling occurred at initial diagnosis, before any treatment.

Many counts were recorded for this clonotype. Its antigen is not known. TCR beta CDR3 sequences were amplified from RNA transcripts. First-round RT-PCR targeting the TCR CDR3 was performed with the HTBI primer set. TCRdb passed the multiplex PCR reads through MiXCR, listing each CDR3 protein once. Of about 610,000 distinct CDR3 sequences listed, 14% to 15% were seen once; the top ten hold roughly 4.5%. The CDR3 runs 15 residues. Germline V CDR1 and CDR2: MGHRA, YSYEKL. V was trimmed by 4 bases and J by 6 bases, leaving 19 bases between them. Study-wide results and caveats: Clonotypes that were expanded in thyroid above 0.001 mostly appeared in blood too. From stable hyperthyroidism, ophthalmopathy was separated by a 13 V-J model.

The receptor's source is a woman aged 40-49 years with Graves' ophthalmopathy. V is TRBV4-1 and J is TRBJ2-7; a possible D gene is TRBD1 (6 bases). Sample: blood. CDR3 protein: CASSPGTGPRGEQYF. CDR3 sequence (DNA): TGCGCCAGCAGCCCGGGCACTGGCCCCAGGGGCGAGCAGTACTTC.